This entry lists 9 T cell receptor beta chains sequenced from one sample in a study of T-cell reconstitution after alpha-beta-depleted transplantation in children. For TCRbeta, the library was prepared with unique molecular identifiers. TCRdb passed the PCR reads through MiXCR, listing each CDR3 protein once. The table shows approximately 400,000 distinct CDR3 sequences, with about a tenth occurring only once. The input for sequencing was PBMCs from the stem cell graft donor, taken from the stem cell graft. These receptor sequences come from a human donor who donated a stem cell graft to a child with acute myeloid leukemia.

This clonotype was seen just once. V is TRBV19 and J is TRBJ1-1; D unresolved. Germline loops: CDR1 LNHDA, CDR2 SQIVND (reference sequence). CDR3 length: 15 residues. The ends were cut back, 3 bases at V and 0 bases at J, with 11 bases in the middle. CDR3 protein: CASSIPELMNTEAFF. The CDR3 bases are TGTGCCAGTAGTATCCCGGAACTTATGAACACTGAAGCTTTCTTT.

This clonotype appeared a few times. V is TRBV29-1 and J is TRBJ1-3; D is possibly TRBD1 (6 bases). CDR1 and CDR2 from the germline V gene are SQVTM and ANQGSEA. The CDR3 runs to 14 residues. The V end lost 4 bases, the J end lost 0 bases, and 10 bases lay between the germline ends. CDR3 nucleotides: TGCAGCGTTGCCGGGACACTCTCTGGAAACACCATATATTTT. This encodes CSVAGTLSGNTIYF.

The chain couples TRBV6-2 or TRBV6-3 to TRBJ2-1; 10 bases fit TRBD2. Germline-derived CDR1 and CDR2 are MNHEY and SVGEGT. With 8 bases clipped from V and 7 bases from J, the junction kept 8 bases outside the gene matches. The CDR3 runs 14 residues. CDR3 in amino acids: CASLSGGALNEQFF. The CDR3 region has the DNA TGTGCCAGCTTAAGCGGGGGGGCCTTAAATGAGCAGTTCTTC.

This clonotype has only a few counts. The J gene is TRBJ2-1, the V gene TRBV5-6; 9 bases agree with TRBD1. This CDR3 comprises 15 residues. Germline V gene lookup returns CDR1 SGHDT and CDR2 YYEEEE. Trimming cost V 2 bases and J 2 bases; bases outside gene matches: 2. In nucleotides, the CDR3 is TGTGCCAGCAGCTTATGGACAGGGGCCTACAATGAGCAGTTCTTC. Encoded protein: CASSLWTGAYNEQFF.

V usage is TRBV9 and J usage is TRBJ2-7; TRBD2 aligns across 8 bases. Germline CDR1 reads SGDLS; CDR2 reads YYNGEE. The junction had 2 bases not matched to a gene; V was cut back by 1 base and J by 2 bases. The CDR3 contains 14 residues. CDR3 in amino acids: CASSVSGSAYEQYF. The CDR3 DNA reads as TGTGCCAGCAGCGTAAGCGGGAGTGCCTACGAGCAGTACTTC.

This clonotype was seen a handful of times. The gene calls are TRBV20-1 and TRBJ1-3, with D uncertain. The CDR3 runs to 17 residues. CDR1 and CDR2 from the germline V gene are DFQATT and SNEGSKA (reference sequence). Trimming removed 0 bases at V and 0 bases at J, with 15 bases between. CDR3 bases: TGCAGTGCTAGAGATTATGCAGGTCGGGACTCTGGAAACACCATATATTTT. Its protein is CSARDYAGRDSGNTIYF.

This clonotype occurred a few times. The chain employs TRBV6-5 and TRBJ1-2, with D perhaps TRBD1 (6 bases). This CDR3 is 12 amino acids long. Looked up from germline, CDR1 is MNHEY and CDR2 is SVGAGI. V lost 7 bases and J lost 7, with 13 bases in between. CDR3 in DNA: TGTGCCAGCACCACGGGGGGGCTTGGCTACACCTTC. It codes for CASTTGGLGYTF.

This sequence joins TRBV5-1 and TRBJ2-5, with 7 bases lining up with TRBD1. In germline, CDR1 is SGHRS, CDR2 YFSETQ. The CDR3 contains 15 residues. Trimming at V came to 4 bases and at J to 2 bases, leaving 8 bases not matched to a gene. CDR3: CASSMTGTPQETQYF. Here the CDR3 DNA reads TGCGCCAGCAGCATGACAGGGACCCCACAAGAGACCCAGTACTTC.

V usage is TRBV4-3 and J usage is TRBJ1-5; D gene ambiguous. Trimming shortened V by 0 bases and J by 3 bases, and 9 bases separated the two germline ends. Germline V gene sequence: CDR1 LGHNA, CDR2 YSLEER. The CDR3 length is 15 residues. The CDR3 region is CASSQDGNNNQPQHF. The CDR3 DNA reads as TGCGCCAGCAGCCAAGATGGAAACAACAATCAGCCCCAGCATTTT.